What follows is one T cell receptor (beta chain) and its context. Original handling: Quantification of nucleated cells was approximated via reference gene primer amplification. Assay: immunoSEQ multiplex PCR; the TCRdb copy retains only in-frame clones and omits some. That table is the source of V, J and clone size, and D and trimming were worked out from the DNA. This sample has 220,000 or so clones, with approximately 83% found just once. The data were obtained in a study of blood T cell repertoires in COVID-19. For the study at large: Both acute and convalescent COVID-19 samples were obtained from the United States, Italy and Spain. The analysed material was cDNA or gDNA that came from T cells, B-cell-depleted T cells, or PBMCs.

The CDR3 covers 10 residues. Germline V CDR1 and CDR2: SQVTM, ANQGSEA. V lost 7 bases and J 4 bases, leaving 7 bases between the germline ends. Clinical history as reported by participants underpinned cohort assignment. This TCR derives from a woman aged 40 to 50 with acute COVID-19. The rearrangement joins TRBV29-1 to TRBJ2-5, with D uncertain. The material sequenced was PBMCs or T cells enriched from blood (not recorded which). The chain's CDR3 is CSALRETQYF. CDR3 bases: TGCAGCGCCCTGAGAGAGACCCAGTACTTC.